The rows below give T cell receptor beta chains drawn from one sample of a study of T cell repertoires in cytomegalovirus infection. Their antigens remain unidentified. TCRdb used MiXCR to reprocess the reads, holding one entry per CDR3 protein. The table includes about 330,000 distinct CDR3 sequences, roughly 36% detected once. The sequenced sample was cultured PBMCs, obtained from culture after CMV antigen stimulation. The receptors derive from a human donor in good health (CMV status not recorded). Some clones in this sample may be carry-over from other donors' samples. Both conserved end residues are part of each CDR3. The D gene is left open where the match is weak. Only part of the rows carry a size: once, few, many, or a class if the clone is expanded.

abundance,j_gene,v_gene,d_gene,CDR3nt,CDR3aa
few,TRBJ2-5,TRBV7-8,TRBD2,TGTGCCAGCGACTTTCGGGTAGCGGGACCGCAAGAGACCCAGTACTTC,CASDFRVAGPQETQYF
.,TRBJ1-2,TRBV4-3,TRBD1,TGCGCCAGCAGCCACCGACAGGGAAAGGGGTCTAACTATGGCTACACCTTC,CASSHRQGKGSNYGYTF
.,TRBJ2-1,TRBV6-2/TRBV6-3,TRBD2,TGTGCCAGCAGTCGCCGGACTAGCGGGAGGTACAATGAGCAGTTCTTC,CASSRRTSGRYNEQFF
.,TRBJ2-5,TRBV29-1,.,TGCAGCGTTGGGGCAGAGGTGCGAGAGACCCAGTACTTC,CSVGAEVRETQYF
.,TRBJ1-2,TRBV3-1,.,TGTGCCAGCAGCCAAAGGGGACACGGCTATGGCTACACCTTC,CASSQRGHGYGYTF
few,TRBJ1-5,TRBV2,TRBD1,TGTGCCAGCAGTGTGGGGGACAGTCTTCAGCCCCAGCATTTT,CASSVGDSLQPQHF
.,TRBJ2-3,TRBV7-6,.,TGTGCCAGCAGCTTAGGGTTTAGAACCGGCACAGATACGCAGTATTTT,CASSLGFRTGTDTQYF
.,TRBJ1-2,TRBV20-1,.,TGCAGTGCTCGCCTGAATGGGGCAGTCGGCTACACCTTC,CSARLNGAVGYTF
.,TRBJ1-3,TRBV6-6,.,TGTGCCAGCAGTTACTCGAAGGGGGGAAACACCATATATTTT,CASSYSKGGNTIYF
.,TRBJ2-2,TRBV5-4,TRBD1,TGTGCCAGCAGCTCTAACAGGGGGCGAGGCACCGGGGAGCTGTTTTTT,CASSSNRGRGTGELFF
once,TRBJ2-3,TRBV27,.,TGTGCCAGCAGTTTAGAGGTGGCAGCGAGGTGGGATACGCAGTATTTT,CASSLEVAARWDTQYF
.,TRBJ2-2,TRBV19,.,TGTGCCAGTAGTATCTTAAGAGGGGAGCTGTTTTTT,CASSILRGELFF
many,TRBJ2-1,TRBV7-8,.,TGTGCCAGCAGCTTAGGGGCCTGGAGGGCTAGTGAGCAGTTCTTC,CASSLGAWRASEQFF
.,TRBJ1-1,TRBV28,.,TGTGCCAGCACCATACACGTGAACACTGAAGCTTTCTTT,CASTIHVNTEAFF
.,TRBJ2-1,TRBV7-3,TRBD2,TGTGCCAGCAGCCCAAGGACTAGCGGGAAGAATGAGCAGTTCTTC,CASSPRTSGKNEQFF
few,TRBJ2-5,TRBV4-3,.,TGCGCCAGCAGCCAAGATTTAGGACAGTCGCAAGAGACCCAGTACTTC,CASSQDLGQSQETQYF
.,TRBJ2-3,TRBV4-2,TRBD2,TGTGCCAGCAGCCAAGACCAAGGCGGGAGGAGGAATACGCAGTATTTT,CASSQDQGGRRNTQYF
few,TRBJ1-1,TRBV6-8,.,TGTGCCAGCAGTTACGGGGGGCCCTCGGGCACTGAAGCTTTCTTT,CASSYGGPSGTEAFF
few,TRBJ1-6,TRBV6-2/TRBV6-3,.,TGTGCCAGCAGTTATGAGGGACGGAGATCACCCCTCCACTTT,CASSYEGRRSPLHF
many,TRBJ1-1,TRBV12-3/TRBV12-4,.,TGTGCCAGCAGGCTAACAGGGCCCAACACTGAAGCTTTCTTT,CASRLTGPNTEAFF
many,TRBJ1-2,TRBV7-2,.,TGTGCCAGCAGCTCGACACCTAACTATGGCTACACCTTC,CASSSTPNYGYTF
.,TRBJ2-2,TRBV19,TRBD2,TGTGCCTCCGAAGTAAGACTAGCGGTGAACACCGGGGAGCTGTTTTTT,CASEVRLAVNTGELFF
.,TRBJ2-1,TRBV5-8,TRBD1,TGTGCCAGCAGCTCCGGGCAGGGGGTGAGGGATGAGCAGTTCTTC,CASSSGQGVRDEQFF
once,TRBJ1-1,TRBV27,.,TGTGCCAGCAGTTCGGTGACGAAGAACACTGAAGCTTTCTTT,CASSSVTKNTEAFF
few,TRBJ1-1,TRBV7-2,.,TGTGCCAGCAGCTTAGGGGACGTGAACACTGAAGCTTTCTTT,CASSLGDVNTEAFF
.,TRBJ2-5,TRBV12-3/TRBV12-4,.,TGTGCCAGCAGCCTGGACAAATTGGGCCAGTACTTC,CASSLDKLGQYF
.,TRBJ2-5,TRBV6-1,.,TGTGCCAGCAGAGATACTCAGGGGAAGCAAGAGACCCAGTACTTC,CASRDTQGKQETQYF
many,TRBJ2-7,TRBV2,.,TGTGCCAGTCAAGGCAGGGACTACGAGCAGTACTTC,CASQGRDYEQYF
few,TRBJ1-3,TRBV4-3,.,TGCGCCAGCAGCCGGGGGGCCTCTGGAAACACCATATATTTT,CASSRGASGNTIYF
.,TRBJ2-1,TRBV5-1,.,TGCGCCAGCAGCCCCATGCAGAGCTCCTACAATGAGCAGTTCTTC,CASSPMQSSYNEQFF
many,TRBJ2-3,TRBV7-2,.,TGTGCCAGCAGCCTCCTCGGGCGGCAACTAGCAGCCACAGATACGCAGTATTTT,CASSLLGRQLAATDTQYF
few,TRBJ1-5,TRBV19,TRBD1,TGTGCCAGTAAGGCGGGACAGATTTTACCCCAGCATTTT,CASKAGQILPQHF
few,TRBJ2-1,TRBV11-2,TRBD2,TGTGCCAGCAGCTTGGGCGGGAGCCGGTACAATGAGCAGTTCTTC,CASSLGGSRYNEQFF
many,TRBJ2-3,TRBV7-2,.,TGTGCCAGCAGCTCATTGAACACAGATACGCAGTATTTT,CASSSLNTDTQYF
.,TRBJ2-5,TRBV3-1,.,TGTGCCAGCAGCCCAAGCGGTGTACAAGAGACCCAGTACTTC,CASSPSGVQETQYF
.,TRBJ2-1,TRBV7-2,TRBD2,TGTGTCAGCAGCTTATTTGGCGGGAGTAGGTCCTACAATGAGCAGTTCTTC,CVSSLFGGSRSYNEQFF
few,TRBJ2-3,TRBV11-2,.,TGTGCCAGCAGCTTAGTTTTCGGGGTAGACTTTTTT,CASSLVFGVDFF
.,TRBJ2-7,TRBV19,.,TGTGCCAGTAAGCCTACCTGGGGGGCGCGCTCCTACGAGCAGTACTTC,CASKPTWGARSYEQYF
.,TRBJ2-1,TRBV5-4,.,TGTGCCAGCAGCTTGTGGAACTCCTACAATGAGCAGTTCTTC,CASSLWNSYNEQFF
.,TRBJ2-7,TRBV6-2/TRBV6-3,.,TGTGCCCTGGGACAGGAGATAGCGGGCGAGCAGTACTTC,CALGQEIAGEQYF
few,TRBJ1-6,TRBV11-3,.,TGTGCCAGCAGCTTAGCCACATATTCACCCCTCCACTTT,CASSLATYSPLHF
.,TRBJ2-3,TRBV10-3,TRBD2,TGTGCCATCAGTGAGTCTAGCGGGAGTGCAGATACGCAGTATTTT,CAISESSGSADTQYF
many,TRBJ2-5,TRBV6-1,.,TGTGCCAGCAGTGAAGACTCAGGGTCCCAAGAGACCCAGTACTTC,CASSEDSGSQETQYF
many,TRBJ1-2,TRBV7-2,.,TGTGCCAGCAGCCCCGGGGGGGGATCCACTAACTATGGCTACACCTTC,CASSPGGGSTNYGYTF
.,TRBJ1-5,TRBV28,.,TGTGCCAGCAGTTTAGGGCAGTTTAATCAGCCCCAGCATTTT,CASSLGQFNQPQHF
.,TRBJ2-1,TRBV25-1,TRBD2,TGTGCCAGCAGCCGAGGACTAGCTTGGAATGAGCAGTTCTTC,CASSRGLAWNEQFF
.,TRBJ2-1,TRBV7-2,TRBD2,TGTGCCAGCAGCTCTCCCGCGGGAGCCATCTCCTACAATGAGCAGTTCTTC,CASSSPAGAISYNEQFF
.,TRBJ2-2,TRBV12-3/TRBV12-4,.,TGTGCCAGCAGTCCCCAGGGAGGCCGAAACACCGGGGAGCTGTTTTTT,CASSPQGGRNTGELFF
.,TRBJ2-1,TRBV18,.,TGTGCCAGCTCACCACCGGAGAATGAGCAGTTCTTC,CASSPPENEQFF
.,TRBJ2-1,TRBV7-2,TRBD2,TGTGCCAGCAGCTTAGATGGGGGGGGACCCTACAATGAGCAGTTCTTC,CASSLDGGGPYNEQFF
.,TRBJ2-3,TRBV20-1,TRBD2,TGCAGTGCTGCGCCGACTAGCGGGAAGGCAGATACGCAGTATTTT,CSAAPTSGKADTQYF
.,TRBJ1-2,TRBV7-2,.,TGTGCCAGCAGCTCACCCCGAGAAGGAGTAGGCTATGGCTACACCTTC,CASSSPREGVGYGYTF
.,TRBJ2-5,TRBV7-2,TRBD2,TGTGCCAGCAGCTTATATTGGGCGGGAGTAGGAGAGACCCAGTACTTC,CASSLYWAGVGETQYF
.,TRBJ2-1,TRBV28,TRBD1,TGTGCCAGCAGTCTCGGGACAGGGTTATACAATGAGCAGTTCTTC,CASSLGTGLYNEQFF
few,TRBJ1-1,TRBV5-1,.,TGCGCCAGCAGCCCTCGGGAGGGCCTGAACACTGAAGCTTTCTTT,CASSPREGLNTEAFF
.,TRBJ2-6,TRBV6-1,.,TGTGCCAGCAGTTTCAGGATCTCTGGGGCCAACGTCCTGACTTTC,CASSFRISGANVLTF
many,TRBJ2-5,TRBV7-2,.,TGTGCCAGCAGCTCCCGAGCACACCTGGGCGGAGAGACCCAGTACTTC,CASSSRAHLGGETQYF